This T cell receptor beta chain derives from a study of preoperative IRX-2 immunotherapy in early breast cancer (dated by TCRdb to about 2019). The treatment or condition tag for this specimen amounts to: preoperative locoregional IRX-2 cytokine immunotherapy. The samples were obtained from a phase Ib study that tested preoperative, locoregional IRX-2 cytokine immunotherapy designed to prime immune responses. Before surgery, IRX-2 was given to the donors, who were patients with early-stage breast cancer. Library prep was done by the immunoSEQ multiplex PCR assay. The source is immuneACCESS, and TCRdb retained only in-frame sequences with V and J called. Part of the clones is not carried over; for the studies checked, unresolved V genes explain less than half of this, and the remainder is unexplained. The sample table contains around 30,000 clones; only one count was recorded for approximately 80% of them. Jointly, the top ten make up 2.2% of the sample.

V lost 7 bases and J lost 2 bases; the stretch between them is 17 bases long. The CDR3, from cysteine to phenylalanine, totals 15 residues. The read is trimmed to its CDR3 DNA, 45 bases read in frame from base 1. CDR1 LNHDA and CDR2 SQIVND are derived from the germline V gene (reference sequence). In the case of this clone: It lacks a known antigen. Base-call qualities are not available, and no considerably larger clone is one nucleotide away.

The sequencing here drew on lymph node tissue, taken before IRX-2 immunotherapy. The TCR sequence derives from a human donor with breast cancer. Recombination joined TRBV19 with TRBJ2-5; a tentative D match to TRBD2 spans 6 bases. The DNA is TGTGCCAGTACCGCGGTTGGGCGGGGACAAGAGACCCAGTACTTC. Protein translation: CASTAVGRGQETQYF.